This record concerns one TCR beta chain sequence. Its specificity is not known. These data are taken from a study of regulatory T cells in long-lasting Graves disease. In building TCR beta libraries, iRepertoire HTBI primers were used together with Arm-PCR of CDR3 regions. As originally analysed: Identification of gene segments yielded some 61 TRBV and about 14 TRBJ across samples. TCRdb reprocessed the multiplex PCR reads with MiXCR, giving one entry per CDR3 protein. What appears here as the V and J calls and clone size reflects TCRdb's work, not the paper's. The table includes about 470,000 distinct CDR3 sequences, 20% to 25% detected once. Study-level findings and limits: Clonotypes that were public and shared totalled a few thousand in persistent patients versus over 800 in new patients. The work looked only at peripheral blood and did not look at thyroid tissue.

V was trimmed by 3 bases and J by 5 bases, leaving 15 bases between them. CDR1 KGHDR and CDR2 SFDVKD come from the germline V gene. CDR3 size: 15 residues. Time point described: persistent/refractory GD, antithyroid drugs over 5 years with positive TRAb. Researchers made the TCR library from RNA that was extracted from PBMCs. Criteria from the American Thyroid Association guidelines were applied to diagnose Graves' disease. The receptor was isolated from a female donor with Graves disease. Sequenced material: peripheral blood mononuclear cells (PBMCs), taken when the disease was refractory, from a patient treated with antithyroid drugs. This rearrangement joins TRBV24-1 to TRBJ1-2; D perhaps matches TRBD1 (5 bases). CDR3 sequence reads: CATSDQTRDFYGYTF. The CDR3 DNA reads TGTGCCACCAGTGATCAGACCCGGGACTTTTATGGCTACACCTTC.